This TCR beta chain was sequenced in a study of tumor-infiltrating lymphocytes in primary liver carcinoma. Germline values: CDR1 WNHNN, CDR2 SYGVQD (reference sequence). The CDR3 is 14 amino acids. Unsorted whole blood supplied the blood RNA, and germline DNA was isolated too. Chronic HBV infection, untreated so far, was present in the patients. For this clonotype: At one boundary the junction diverges from the germline segment, which might be a read error.

From approximately 0.5 ug of total RNA, TCR beta-specific cDNA was reverse-transcribed using a constant-region primer. Generation of the TCR beta libraries relied on three nested multiplex PCR rounds using slightly modified ARM-PCR. With TRBV1-TRBV30 forward primers and a C-beta reverse primer, the first two PCR rounds were run for nine to eleven cycles each. TCRdb analysed the multiplex PCR reads with MiXCR anew, one entry per CDR3 protein. The data hold about 330,000 distinct CDR3 sequences, with approximately 65% observed a single time. Sequenced: peripheral blood. This clonotype was sampled from a man aged 40-50 years with primary liver carcinoma and hepatitis B virus infection. V gene TRBV10-1 combines with J gene TRBJ2-7; 9 bases agree with TRBD1. CDR3 bases: TGCCCCATCCCACATGGACAGGGGTTGTACGAGCAGTTTTTC. This codes for CPIPHGQGLYEQFF.